Below are 3 T cell receptor beta chains sequenced from a single sample in a study of radiation and T cells in renal cell carcinoma. Some clones are missing from TCRdb's copy, which holds only in-frame ones; the method was immunoSEQ multiplex PCR. The sample consists of about 140,000 clones, approximately 87% of them appearing once. Stated time point: baseline pretreatment blood. Treatment denoted: 15 Gy SBRT to primary tumor, nephrectomy 4 weeks later. Source: blood, taken from a patient whose treatment included radiotherapy and nephrectomy. The receptors shown here come from a woman in her forties or fifties with renal cell carcinoma.

Only a few counts were recorded for this clone. The chain links TRBV6-1 to TRBJ1-2; the D gene is possibly TRBD1 (5 bases). Per the germline V gene, CDR1 is MNHNS and CDR2 is SASEGT. The CDR3 contains 13 residues. The ends were cut back, 6 bases at V and 8 bases at J, with 16 bases in the middle. CDR3 coding DNA: TGTGCCAGCAGGGACGAAGACTGGGGGGGCTACACCTTC. Amino acids: CASRDEDWGGYTF.

The chain uses TRBV6-6 and TRBJ2-7; 7 bases match TRBD1. CDR3 size: 13 residues. From germline, CDR1 is MNHNY and CDR2 SVGAGI (reference sequence). J was trimmed by 4 bases and V by 6 bases; bases with no gene match: 6. The DNA for the CDR3 is TGTGCCAGCAGCCAGGACAGGATGTACGAGCAGTACTTC. Translated: CASSQDRMYEQYF.

The chain is built from TRBV4-2 and TRBJ2-1, with TRBD2 identical over 9 bases. The ends lost 0 bases at V and 4 bases at J; junction bases unmatched: 4. The CDR3 contains 16 residues. Germline lookup yields CDR1 LGHNA and CDR2 YNFKEQ. CDR3 nucleotide sequence: TGTGCCAGCAGCCAAGAGGTAGCGGGGGCATACAATGAGCAGTTCTTC. It specifies CASSQEVAGAYNEQFF.